The 5 T cell receptor beta chains listed next were all sequenced from one sample in a study of blood T cell repertoires in COVID-19. Generated by immunoSEQ multiplex PCR, the TCRdb table keeps only in-frame clones and is missing some. The repertoire holds some 62,000 clones, with around 80% as singletons. Sequenced material: peripheral blood. These receptors were collected from a human donor in a cohort sampled during active COVID-19.

The V gene is TRBV5-4, the J gene TRBJ2-4; TRBD1 matches 7 bases. The junction had 2 bases not matched to a gene; V was cut back by 4 bases and J by 1 base. The CDR3 totals 14 residues. Germline CDR1 is SGHNT and CDR2 is YYREEE (reference sequence). The CDR3 DNA reads TGTGCCAGCAGCATGGACAGGGCCAAAAACATTCAGTACTTC. Translated: CASSMDRAKNIQYF.

The chain links TRBV5-1 to TRBJ2-1; 11 bases match TRBD2. Germline V gene data show CDR1 as SGHRS and CDR2 as YFSETQ. CDR3 length: 15 residues. The junction had 1 base not matched to a gene; V was cut back by 3 bases and J by 2 bases. The CDR3 DNA is TGCGCCAGCAGCTATAGCGGGGGGGCCTACAATGAGCAGTTCTTC. It encodes CASSYSGGAYNEQFF.

The chain combines TRBV7-2 with TRBJ2-1; D perhaps matches TRBD1 (5 bases). V was shortened by 5 bases and J by 4 bases, with 18 bases between the two germline ends. The length of the CDR3 is 16 residues. Germline CDR1 and CDR2: SGHTA and FQGNSA. The CDR3 spells CASSPRGRSGYNEQFF. CDR3 coding DNA: TGTGCCAGCAGCCCCCGCGGCAGGTCAGGGTACAATGAGCAGTTCTTC.

For this clone: One end of the junction is discordant with germline, which a read error may explain. The J gene is TRBJ2-1, the V gene TRBV30, with D possibly being TRBD2 (5 bases). This CDR3 is 15 amino acids long. In germline, CDR1 is GTSNPN, CDR2 SVGIG (reference sequence). This chain's CDR3 is CAWRVGSRRYSEQFF. In DNA form, the CDR3 reads TGTGCCTGGAGGGTCGGTTCTCGGAGGTACAGTGAGCAGTTCTTC.

This rearrangement joins TRBV30 to TRBJ2-3, with 9 bases that match TRBD1. The germline V gene has CDR1 GTSNPN and CDR2 SVGIG (reference sequence). The ends lost 1 base at V and 6 bases at J; junction bases unmatched: 5. The CDR3 length is 14 residues. The chain's CDR3 is CAWSGTGGADTQYF. DNA for the CDR3: TGTGCCTGGAGTGGTACAGGGGGCGCGGATACGCAGTATTTT.